This TCR beta chain was identified during a study of metastatic and nonmetastatic thyroid tumors. In the study overall: For malignant and benign thyroid patients, tumor or nodule tissue and blood were the sources whose repertoires were compared. Findings and limits, study-wide: Relative to benign nodules, malignant thyroid tumors were reportedly characterized by significantly elevated TCR beta diversity in blood and tumor.

In the source study's methods: Differences in CDR3 between clinicopathological groups were drawn on to build a classifier intended to discriminate distant-metastatic papillary thyroid cancer patients. TCRdb re-processed the PCR reads through MiXCR. TCRdb, rather than the study authors, made the V and J calls. This sample carries 27,000 or so clones, about 15% of them seen once, and the ten largest clones take under 7.5%. Sample share makes this clone medium-sized (0.01 to 0.1%). Its target is not known. Germline V gene lookup returns CDR1 LNHNV and CDR2 YYDKDF (reference sequence). This CDR3 spans 16 amino acids. V gave up 0 bases and J gave up 3 bases, with 15 bases separating them. There were no patients who had received any treatment before thyroid surgery.

The gene calls are TRBV15 and TRBJ2-7; maybe TRBD2 (6 bases). The clonotype originates from a male donor with papillary thyroid cancer or a benign thyroid nodule (not recorded which). Some clones in this sample may be carry-over from other donors' samples. The sequencing sample was made of blood. CDR3 nucleotide sequence: TGTGCCACCAGCAGAGACCGTGTCGGGAGTGGCTACGAGCAGTACTTC. Its translation is CATSRDRVGSGYEQYF.